This T cell receptor beta chain was captured by sequencing in a study of cytomegalovirus exposure and HLA in healthy donors (dated by TCRdb to 2016 to 2017). For the study in its entirety: According to an earlier analysis of around 600 of the donors, about 190 million T cells yielded roughly 100 million unique TCR beta sequences and approximately 300 Gb of sequence data. In a later genetic analysis, genome-wide SNP genotypes for about 55% of the roughly 700 donors were used, and that subset was treated as a discovery cohort. Donor age, sex, ethnicity and CMV serostatus were compiled alongside the repertoire data. The genetic ancestry cluster associated with self-reported Caucasian donors included around four fifths of the 398 genotyped donors. Besides the first cohort of some 670 subjects, a separate validation cohort made up of over 95 different subjects was used. Class I and class II HLA loci were covered by the typing at four-digit resolution. To predict cytomegalovirus infection status, the study combined high-throughput TCR immunosequencing, statistical association of individual TCRs with disease status, and machine learning. The study was designed to test whether signatures of past pathogen exposure could be identified by cataloging public T cell receptors. Approximately 300 gigabases of sequencing data and approximately 91 million unique TCR sequences made up an early release that covered some 640 HLA-typed donors. To study patterns of TCR occurrence, a later analysis re-analyzed previously published TCR beta repertoires from around 660 donors and added high-resolution HLA genotyping. In an earlier analysis of a few hundred of the donors, high-throughput TCR beta sequencing was used to judge whether each TCR beta V gene segment behaved as functional or pseudogenic. All discovery cohort repertoires had been generated on a single sequencing platform. Among some 410 genotyped donors of the cohort, an average of approximately 240,000 unique TCR beta nucleotide sequences was sequenced per donor, of which roughly 17% were non-productive. Rather than using new phenotypic data, the later analysis identified candidate immune exposures from TCR beta sequences and from how often those sequences occurred across donors. Because of strong linkage in the cohort, 5 or 6 DR-DQ haplotypes were treated as single units for association and clustering. Typing coverage varied by locus: roughly 620-630 donors for A, B, C, DRB1 and DQB1; about 520 for DQA1; around 570 for DPA1; around 490 for DPB1. The T cell repertoires of 666 subjects were profiled by immunosequencing and related to cytomegalovirus serostatus. What the research found in general, with its limitations: In the study, around 160 TCR beta chains were listed as associated with cytomegalovirus. A later analysis associated 15,000 to 20,000 TCR beta sequences with specific HLA alleles at a false discovery rate of 0.05. In a later analysis, several top co-occurrence clusters were reported to appear linked to parvovirus B19, influenza, CMV and Epstein-Barr virus. An association between a missense DCLRE1C variant and V-gene and J-gene trimming of TCR beta chains was found in a later genetic analysis and replicated in an independent cohort. A later analysis found that TCR association rates varied across HLA loci, with DRB1 alleles showing the most associated TCRs and HLA-C alleles the fewest. The authors suggested that the approach could potentially be generalized to other disease states and immunological phenotypes. Sequencing depth was assumed to be roughly uniform across donors in the presence/absence analyses, though that assumption may not hold. An earlier analysis of around 540 of the donors showed that most TCR beta V segments appeared in productive rearrangements either about 87% or about 30% of the time, which broadly matched IMGT annotations. A later analysis found that most CMV-associated TCR beta chains appeared HLA-restricted, with HLA associations seemingly driven largely by CMV exposure. A further reported finding was that TCR beta sequences accurately predicted the HLA-A and HLA-B alleles for most subjects in the first cohort. CMV serostatus was the only immune exposure information available for the cohort. Because HLA typing was unavailable for some donors at each locus, only the typed subset was used in association tests. The classifier was reported to diagnose cytomegalovirus status with high specificity and sensitivity in both the original and validation cohorts. The 87-base-pair reads could not distinguish some IMGT-functional V segments, including TRBV6-2 and TRBV6-3, so those segments were excluded. Because counts were too low, roughly 16 rarely observed V segments, including chromosome 9 orphons, were excluded from the earlier analysis of 500 to 700 of the donors. Linkage disequilibrium might explain the correlated functional status among segregating V segments, but an unknown experimental factor could not be excluded. In a later analysis, HLA-associated TCR beta chains showed more clonal expansion and lower generation probabilities than non-associated chains that were equally common. A cluster of highly shared sequence variants was judged likely to be a technical artifact of the sequencing pipeline. A few of the identified cytomegalovirus-associated TCR beta chains were confirmed in vitro to be specific for cytomegalovirus antigens. When HLA alleles, especially DR and DQ, strongly co-occurred, attributing TCR associations to individual alleles was difficult. Compared with the approximately 710-donor mean, donors in an Asian-associated ancestry cluster had fewer N-insertions in productive TCRs, according to a later genetic analysis. Only TCR beta chains were sequenced in this cohort, and the absence of alpha or paired-chain data limited detectable features. Most TCR sequences were observed very rarely across donors, whereas some public TCRs were present in many individuals.

As to this clone: Its antigen specificity is not known. There are no base qualities to consult, and no much larger clone falls within one base.

The cohort comprised some 700 healthy bone marrow donors. At the time of sampling, every cohort member was nominally healthy, though immune exposures that went unrecorded were likely present. The donor was CMV seropositive and was included in the group of approximately 300 seropositive cohort members. A peripheral blood sample was provided by each donor, and peripheral blood mononuclear cells were used for TCR beta sequencing. Genomic DNA was extracted from the blood cell samples with the Qiagen DNeasy Blood Extraction Kit. Library method: the immunoSEQ multiplex PCR assay. For the multiplex PCR, a mixture combining 60 forward primers for TCR Vbeta segments and 13 reverse primers for TCR Jbeta segments was used. Amplification of the CDR3 region of rearranged TCR beta genes was performed with a multiplex PCR assay on genomic DNA. On the Illumina HiSeq System, the amplified TCR beta libraries were sequenced as 87-base-pair reads. The authors processed their data as follows. A later analysis counted some 80 million unique TCR beta chains across the 690 or so repertoires, and about 10 million of these chains were shared by at least two donors. Raw reads were error-corrected and collapsed into unique sequences by a nearest-neighbor algorithm in which closely related sequences were merged to remove PCR and sequencing errors. V, D and J gene segments were assigned by aligning CDR3 sequences to IMGT reference sequences. For a sequence to be retained, a match of at least six nucleotides to both a V gene segment and a J gene segment was required. Rearrangements were called productive when the CDR3 lacked stop codons and stayed in frame with V and J; all others were non-productive. CDR3 was defined according to IMGT convention as the region running from the second conserved V-encoded cysteine to the conserved J-encoded phenylalanine. In an earlier analysis of more than 550 of the donors, sequences lacking an unambiguous match to a single V gene segment were excluded. In an earlier analysis of a few hundred of the donors, a V segment was called functional when productive rearrangements were above 56.7%, and segregating when the standard deviation between donors exceeded 5%. To diagnose cytomegalovirus status from the catalog of TCR beta chain sequences, a statistical classification framework was built. In a later analysis, TCR nucleotide sequences were compared against IMGT/GENE-DB human TR gene sequences so that V and J genes could be assigned. Using the TCRdist pipeline, a later analysis assigned CDR3 sequences along with most-parsimonious VDJ recombination scenarios. In a later analysis, each TCR beta chain was defined by its CDR3 amino acid sequence together with its V-gene family, and reads without a unique V-gene family were excluded. To address suspected cross-contamination and a sequencing artifact, a later analysis removed around 590 highly shared, low-generation-probability nucleotide sequences. In a later analysis, a clonal expansion index for each public chain was calculated from normalized within-repertoire ranks of inferred template counts. A later analysis computed generation probabilities with a VDJ recombination model fitted to out-of-frame rearrangements, and checked the results against IGoR. In a later analysis, TCR-TCR, TCR-HLA and TCR-CMV co-occurrence was scored with hypergeometric tests, and a repertoire-size bias correction was applied to TCR pairs. A later analysis estimated false discovery rates by permuting HLA or CMV assignments 20 times. In a later analysis, co-occurring TCRs were grouped with DBSCAN, and TCRdist sequence similarity was added when clustering was performed within HLA-allele-positive subsets. Repertoires with fewer than 30,000 or more than 120,000 public chains were left out of co-occurrence clustering, as were five repertoires with anomalous nucleotide sharing. TCRdb holds this immuneACCESS table with in-frame rearrangements only. Some clones are missing; in checked studies, unresolved V genes explain under half, and the rest has no known cause. The V and J calls and the clone size are those of that table, but D and trimming were determined from the DNA. The sample table records approximately 100,000 clones; roughly 71% of these occur just once. The top ten clones comprise approximately 10% of the sample.

The junction shows trimming of 2 bases on V and 5 bases on J, plus 9 bases between the germline ends. Including the terminal cysteine and phenylalanine, the CDR3 comprises 13 residues. Of all the DNA, just the CDR3 is kept, 39 bases in frame from base 1. The germline V gene yields MDHEN for CDR1 and SYDVKM for CDR2. Specimen: PBMCs. This receptor was obtained from a man between 35 and 55 years old in good health and CMV-seropositive. This sequence uses TRBV28 and TRBJ2-5; the D gene is perhaps TRBD2, from 6 matching bases. Here is the DNA: TGTGCCAGCAGTTTAAACGGAGGGGAGACCCAGTACTTC. It is translated as CASSLNGGETQYF.